This T cell receptor (beta chain) is drawn from a study of T cells in localized non-small cell lung cancer. The CDR3 is made up of 15 amino acids. The germline V gene has CDR1 SGDLS and CDR2 YYNGEE. V dropped 4 bases and J dropped 1 base, with 14 bases sitting between them. Findings of the study overall: Within adjacent lung there appeared a median roughly 60 of the top 100 tumor clones. Higher adjacent-lung clonality was associated with shorter survival. Adjacent uninvolved lung had the highest clonality, suggesting focused antigen responses.

The uninvolved lung lay at least 2 cm from the tumor margin and lacked atypia. Clones were sequenced by immunoSEQ multiplex PCR, and TCRdb holds only the in-frame ones, with some missing. This sample has about 2,000 clones, with approximately 30% found just once. This clone is categorized as medium-sized (0.01 to 0.1%). The antigen remains unidentified. The chain uses TRBV9 and TRBJ1-2, with D uncertain. This receptor was identified in a male donor aged 60 or over with stage II lung adenocarcinoma. The sample consisted of normal lung tissue next to the tumor, taken before any cancer treatment. Here the CDR3 DNA reads TGTGCCAGCAGCCCCCAGTCAGTCGTTAACTATGGCTACACCTTC. Amino acid sequence: CASSPQSVVNYGYTF.